This section outlines one T cell receptor beta chain sequence together with its context. Its matching antigen is unknown. Researchers ran the PCR with 60 Vbeta and 13 Jbeta primers. Data came from immunoSEQ multiplex PCR; TCRdb stores just in-frame clones and leaves some out. The sample records more than 200,000 clones, 82% being singletons. This specimen belongs to a study of cytomegalovirus exposure and HLA in healthy donors. Study conclusions and caveats: The authors considered a cluster of highly shared sequence variants likely to be a sequencing artifact. Researchers catalogued about 150 TCR beta chains as cytomegalovirus-associated. Among CMV-associated TCR beta chains, most appeared HLA-restricted in a later analysis.

V lost 3 bases, J lost 7 bases, and 12 bases stayed unmatched. This CDR3 has 16 residues. Germline lookup yields CDR1 SGDLS and CDR2 YYNGEE. The genes are TRBV9 and TRBJ1-4, with TRBD1 matching 7 bases. Source material: PBMCs. This TCR was sampled from a man in his forties in good health and CMV-seropositive. The CDR3 loop reads CASSAREGAGSEKLFF. In DNA, the CDR3 is TGTGCCAGCAGCGCCCGAGAGGGGGCAGGGAGTGAAAAACTGTTTTTT.